This T cell receptor beta chain was profiled in a study of OX40 agonist ivuxolimab in advanced cancers. This clone has a handful of counts. This table comes from immunoSEQ multiplex PCR, and its TCRdb copy is limited to in-frame clones, with some not included. Among some 50,000 clones listed, less than 90% were seen once. CDR1 is MNHEY and CDR2 is SVGAGI in the germline V gene. CDR3 length: 13 residues. Trimming removed 4 bases at V and 2 bases at J, with 9 bases between. This clonotype was sampled from an adult with an advanced solid tumor such as melanoma, head and neck, liver or kidney cancer. The V gene is TRBV6-5, the J gene TRBJ2-7, with D unresolved. This sample comprised CD4+ or CD8+ T cells sorted from blood, obtained in a trial of the OX40 agonist ivuxolimab. This CDR3 reads CASSWVSAYEQYF. The CDR3 DNA is TGTGCCAGCAGTTGGGTAAGCGCCTACGAGCAGTACTTC.